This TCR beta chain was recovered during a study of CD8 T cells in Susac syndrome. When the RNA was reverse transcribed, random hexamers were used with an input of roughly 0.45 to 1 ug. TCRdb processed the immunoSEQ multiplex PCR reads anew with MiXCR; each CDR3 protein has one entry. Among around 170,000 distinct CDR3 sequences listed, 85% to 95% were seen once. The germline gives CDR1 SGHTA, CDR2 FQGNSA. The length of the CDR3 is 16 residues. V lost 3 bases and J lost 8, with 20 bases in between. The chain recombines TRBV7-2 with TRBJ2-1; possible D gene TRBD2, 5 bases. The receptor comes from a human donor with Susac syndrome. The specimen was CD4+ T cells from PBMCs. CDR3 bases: TGTGCCAGCAGCTTCGCTGGTAGTCTAGAGGGAGATGAGCAGTTCTTC. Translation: CASSFAGSLEGDEQFF.